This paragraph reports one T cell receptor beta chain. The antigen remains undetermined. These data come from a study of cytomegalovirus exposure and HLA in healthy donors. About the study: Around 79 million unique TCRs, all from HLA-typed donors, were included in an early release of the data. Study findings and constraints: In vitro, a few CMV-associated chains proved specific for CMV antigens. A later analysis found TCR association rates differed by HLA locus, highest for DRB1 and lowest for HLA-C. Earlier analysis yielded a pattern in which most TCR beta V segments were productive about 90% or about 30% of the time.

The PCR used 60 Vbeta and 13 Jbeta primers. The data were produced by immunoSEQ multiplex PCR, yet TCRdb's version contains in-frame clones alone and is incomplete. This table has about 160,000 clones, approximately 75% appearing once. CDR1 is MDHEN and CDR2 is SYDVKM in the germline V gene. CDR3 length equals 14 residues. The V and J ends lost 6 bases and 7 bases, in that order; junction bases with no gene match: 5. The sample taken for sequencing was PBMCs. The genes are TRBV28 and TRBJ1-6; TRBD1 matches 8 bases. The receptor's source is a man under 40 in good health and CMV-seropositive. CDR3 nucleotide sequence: TGTGCCAGCAGCCAAGGACAGGGAAATTCACCCCTCCACTTT. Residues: CASSQGQGNSPLHF.